Sequencing of this T cell receptor (beta chain) was carried out in a study of molecular identifiers for immune sequencing clone quantification. Study findings and constraints: Clones with over 20 RNA copies captured over 99% of effector molecules but under 1% of naive ones.

Looked up from germline, CDR1 is MNHEY and CDR2 is SMNVEV (reference sequence). The V and J ends lost 5 bases and 0 bases respectively, with 22 bases between them. The length of the CDR3 is 18 residues. TCRdb redid the calling of the PCR reads with MiXCR, one entry per CDR3 protein. The sample has about 640,000 distinct CDR3 sequences, just under 20% seen once. Ten or more counts support this clonotype. Its target is not known. Sequenced input: naive CD8+ T cells from blood, with Jurkat cell RNA spiked in. The subset was: FACS-sorted CD8+CD4-CCR7+CD45RA+ naive T cells. The clonotype was recovered from a human donor in good health. Some libraries in this study had Jurkat cell RNA spiked in. V is TRBV27 and J is TRBJ1-1; possible D gene TRBD1, 5 bases. The CDR3 loop is CASSPVKVEGPMNTEAFF. DNA of the CDR3: TGTGCCAGCAGTCCCGTTAAGGTTGAGGGGCCCATGAACACTGAAGCTTTCTTT.